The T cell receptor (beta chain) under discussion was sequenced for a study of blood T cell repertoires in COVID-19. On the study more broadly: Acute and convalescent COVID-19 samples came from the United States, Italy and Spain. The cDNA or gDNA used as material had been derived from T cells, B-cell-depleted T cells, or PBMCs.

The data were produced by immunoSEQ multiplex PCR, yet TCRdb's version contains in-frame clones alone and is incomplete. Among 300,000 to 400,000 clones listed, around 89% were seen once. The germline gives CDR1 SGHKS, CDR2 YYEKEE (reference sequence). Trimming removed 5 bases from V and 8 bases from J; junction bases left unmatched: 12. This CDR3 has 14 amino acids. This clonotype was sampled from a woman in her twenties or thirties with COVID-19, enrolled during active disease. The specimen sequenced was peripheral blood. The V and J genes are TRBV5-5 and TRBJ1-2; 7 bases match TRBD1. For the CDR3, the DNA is TGTGCCAGCAGTTTAGCAGCCAACAGGGGCGGCTACACCTTC. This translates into CASSLAANRGGYTF.